This T cell receptor beta chain was retrieved from a study of vaccination effects on CD4 cells after COVID-19 (dated by TCRdb to the early 2020s). About the investigation overall: The ViraFEST assay stimulated PBMC with viral peptide pools and then used TCR sequencing to identify antigen-specific CD4+ T cell clonotypes by expansion. A few million PBMC per well were cultured with 10 ug/ml peptides in IMDM containing around 5.3% human AB serum, approximately 9.1 IU/ml IL-2 and gentamicin. SARS-CoV-2 spike-specific CD4+ TCR repertoires were compared before and after mRNA vaccination in COVID-19 convalescent patients and in infection-naive vaccine recipients. Across the study, the median time from the second dose to post-vaccine sampling was 72 days (range 14 to 241). Altogether, 10 COVID-19 convalescent patients and a handful of SARS-CoV-2-naive healthy vaccine recipients made up the full study. Cultures from other donors in the study were sequenced with the Oncomine TCR Beta short-read assay on an Illumina iSeq 100. The paper's findings and limits, for the study overall: The study was limited by a small number of convalescent patients, and early post-infection timepoints were lacking. Clones induced by infection and clones induced by vaccination both contracted markedly at late timepoints after vaccination, which fits with T cell responses waning over time. Among healthy vaccine recipients, nearly all vaccine-induced clones were SARS-CoV-2 mono-reactive, and only 1 of 255 was cross-reactive with common cold coronaviruses.

After 10 to 11 days of culture, CD4+ T cells were isolated with the EasySep CD4+ T cell isolation kit. Two doses of either the BNT162b2 or the mRNA-1273 mRNA SARS-CoV-2 vaccine were administered to participants. Healthy vaccine recipients had no prior SARS-CoV-2 infection, confirmed by negative nucleocapsid antibodies before and after vaccination. Half of the culture medium was replaced with fresh IL-2-containing medium on days 3 and 7. Unless otherwise noted, each peptide stimulation condition was cultured in triplicate wells. PBMC were separated from whole blood using Ficoll-Paque Plus gradient centrifugation and were then either cryopreserved at -140C or used fresh. Genomic DNA was extracted from cultured CD4+ T cells with the QIAamp micro DNA kit. The library was generated by the immunoSEQ multiplex PCR assay. DNA from the cultured and isolated CD4+ T cells underwent TCR beta CDR3 sequencing. As for how the authors treated the data: Non-productive TCR sequences were discarded, and reads were trimmed to the CDR3 region, with only CDR3s of 7 or more amino acids retained. The MANAFEST web app was used to identify antigen-specific clonotypes by comparing expansion in peptide wells with expansion in reference cultures. For clones to be considered positive, expansion at FDR<0.05 versus reference and all other wells, an odds ratio above 5, and a frequency above 0.1% in two replicate wells were required. A clonotype was called cross-reactive if it was significantly expanded both in SARS-CoV-2 spike wells and in at least one common cold coronavirus spike condition. CDR3 similarity was assessed by Levenshtein distance with the stringdist R package, and unrooted trees were built with ape in R 3.6.1. TCRdb took over this immuneACCESS table, retaining in-frame rearrangements with V and J assigned. Such tables are incomplete; in checked studies, under half of the missing clones stem from an unresolved V gene, and the remainder is unexplained. D and trimming come from the DNA, and the V and J calls and clone size come from that table. Here the sample has 50,000 to 80,000 clones; roughly 80% occur a single time. The top ten constitute over 2% of the sample.

A note on this clone: Its antigen specificity is not known. Base qualities were left out, and no much larger clone turns up one base away. The identical CDR3 is also encoded by other nucleotide sequences in the sample.

The specimen was CD4+ T cells from PBMCs cultured without peptide, collected after COVID-19 vaccination. This TCR derives from a human donor who received a COVID-19 vaccine.

DNA sequence: TGCGCCAGCAGCTTGGGACAGGGCTATAATGAAAAACTGTTTTTT. Its coded protein is CASSLGQGYNEKLFF. The chain was built from TRBV5-1 and TRBJ1-4, with 7 central nucleotides matching TRBD1. The germline V end is reduced by 0 bases and the J end by 4 bases; junction bases left unmatched: 3. From the germline V gene, CDR1 is SGHRS and CDR2 is YFSETQ. The CDR3 goes from the cysteine to the phenylalanine over 15 residues. Here the CDR3 DNA is all that survives: 45 bases in frame from base 1.